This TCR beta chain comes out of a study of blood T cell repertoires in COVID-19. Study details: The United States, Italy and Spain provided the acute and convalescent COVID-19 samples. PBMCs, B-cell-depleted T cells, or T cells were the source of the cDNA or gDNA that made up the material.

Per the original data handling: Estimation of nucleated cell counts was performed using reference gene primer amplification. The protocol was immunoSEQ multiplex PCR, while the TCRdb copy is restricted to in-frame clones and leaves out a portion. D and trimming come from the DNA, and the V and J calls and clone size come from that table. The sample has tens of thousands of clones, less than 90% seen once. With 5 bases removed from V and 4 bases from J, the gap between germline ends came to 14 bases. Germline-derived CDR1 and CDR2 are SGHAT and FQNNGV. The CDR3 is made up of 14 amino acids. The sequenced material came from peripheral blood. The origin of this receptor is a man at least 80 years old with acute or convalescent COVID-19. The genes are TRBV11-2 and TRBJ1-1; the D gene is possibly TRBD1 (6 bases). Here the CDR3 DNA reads TGTGCCAGCAGCCCCCTCCTAGGGGGCACTGAAGCTTTCTTT. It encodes CASSPLLGGTEAFF.